These T cell receptor beta chains were read from a single sample in a study of cytomegalovirus exposure and HLA in healthy donors. Some clones are missing from TCRdb's copy, which holds only in-frame ones; the method was immunoSEQ multiplex PCR. The repertoire holds about 180,000 clones, about 89% seen once, with roughly 2.5% in the top ten. Sequencing was carried out using PBMCs. The receptors come from a man in his late teens or twenties in good health and CMV-seropositive. Each CDR3 is given with its conserved first and last residue. Each record gives: D gene, J gene, V gene, clone size, CDR3 DNA, CDR3 protein. D genes are given only for firm matches. Size tells how often a clone was seen (once, few, many) or the class of an expanded clone, and some rows leave it out.

>-|TRBJ1-1|TRBV12-5|-
TGTGCTAGTGGTTTGGTACTCCAGGGATCGCGCACTGAAGCTTTCTTT
CASGLVLQGSRTEAFF
>TRBD1|TRBJ2-3|TRBV19|-
TGTGCCAGTAGTATTGAGGGACAGGGTACGACAGATACGCAGTATTTT
CASSIEGQGTTDTQYF
>-|TRBJ1-3|TRBV14|-
TGTGCCAGCAGCCCCTTTACGGGGGAAGCCGGAAACACCATATATTTT
CASSPFTGEAGNTIYF
>-|TRBJ2-5|TRBV28|once
TGTGCCAGCAGTCCCACAGGGTCCCAAGAGACCCAGTACTTC
CASSPTGSQETQYF
>-|TRBJ1-2|TRBV5-4|few
TGTGCCAGCAGCTTGGGGTCTCGGGGCTACACCTTC
CASSLGSRGYTF
>-|TRBJ1-5|TRBV7-2|-
TGTGCCAGCAGCTTAGGTGTACAGGGCTCACACCAGCCCCAGCATTTT
CASSLGVQGSHQPQHF
>TRBD1|TRBJ2-1|TRBV29-1|once
TGCAGCGTTGAACCGCCGACAGGGGGCGCAGGTTCAATATACAATGAGCAGTTCTTC
CSVEPPTGGAGSIYNEQFF
>-|TRBJ1-1|TRBV4-1|-
TGCGCCAGCAGCCAAGAAAGACAGATTAACACTGAAGCTTTCTTT
CASSQERQINTEAFF
>-|TRBJ1-2|TRBV9|-
TGTGCCAGTGGGGGCAGAACGGGCTACACCTTC
CASGGRTGYTF
>-|TRBJ1-1|TRBV20-1|-
TGCACAGGGATGAACACTGAAGCTTTCTTT
CTGMNTEAFF
>TRBD1|TRBJ1-2|TRBV27|-
TGTGCCAGCAGTTTCCCTCCACAGGGGACCTTCGGTGGCTACACCTTC
CASSFPPQGTFGGYTF
>TRBD2|TRBJ2-5|TRBV5-6|-
TGTGCCAGCAGCGCGCCGACTAGCGGAGAAGAGACCCAGTACTTC
CASSAPTSGEETQYF
>-|TRBJ2-3|TRBV6-4|-
TGTGCCAGCAGTGAAAGCAGCACAGATACGCAGTATTTT
CASSESSTDTQYF
>-|TRBJ1-2|TRBV15|-
TGTGCCACCAGCAGTCCTCAGGGGCCGTATAACTATGGCTACACCTTC
CATSSPQGPYNYGYTF
>-|TRBJ2-5|TRBV6-6|once
TGTGCCAGCAGAGCCTCGGTGAACGGCGGGACCCAGTACTTC
CASRASVNGGTQYF
>TRBD1|TRBJ2-2|TRBV11-2|-
TGTGCCAGCAGCCGGGACAGGGGTTTGGCCGGGGAGCTGTTTTTT
CASSRDRGLAGELFF
>TRBD2|TRBJ2-3|TRBV6-5|-
TGTGCCAGCAGCCGCGGGACTATGAACACAGATACGCAGTATTTT
CASSRGTMNTDTQYF